The source of this T cell receptor beta chain is a study of beta chain features in type 1 diabetes. Study-level points and caveats: Here, the possible influence of HLA type (on TCRB rearrangement) remained unresolved. Fewer junction insertions and more nucleotide deletions appeared in type 1 diabetes patients. Across patients, naive, central memory and Treg TCRB repertoires exhibited apparently greater similarity than was observed across healthy donors. TCRB CDR3s were moderately but significantly shorter in Type 1 diabetes patients in all four CD4+ subsets.

This clone was picked up a small number of times. Its antigen is undetermined. The CDR3 covers 11 residues. CDR1 is SEHNR and CDR2 is FQNEAQ in the germline V gene (reference sequence). V was trimmed by 5 bases and J by 9 bases, leaving 8 bases between them. Every sorted population was more than 98% pure. As every portion of the isolated RNA was reverse transcribed, the sequencing read expressed TCRB transcripts. Libraries were prepared by immunoSEQ multiplex PCR; TCRdb keeps only in-frame clonotypes and omits some of them. The sample includes about 150,000 clones, about 9.3% seen only once; the top ten take more than 0.45%.

Material: central memory CD4+ T cells from blood. The V gene is TRBV7-9, the J gene TRBJ2-1; D remains ambiguous. The clonotype comes from a man in his thirties or forties with type 1 diabetes. CDR3 sequence reads: CASSQSGEQFF. CDR3 sequence (DNA): TGTGCCAGCAGCCAGTCGGGTGAGCAGTTCTTC.